This T cell receptor beta chain comes out of a study of chemoradiotherapy in HPV16-positive cancers. For this clone: At one end the junction does not follow the germline gene, possibly because of a read error.

Germline CDR1 SGDLS, CDR2 YYNGEE. The CDR3 has 15 amino acids. Samples were taken several times over chemoradiotherapy. The assay was immunoSEQ multiplex PCR, and TCRdb's table has in-frame clones only and misses some. Of more than 7,000 clones listed, 82% were seen once; the top ten hold less than 8%. Sequencing was performed on tumor tissue, taken from a patient who underwent chemoradiotherapy. V is TRBV9 and J is TRBJ2-1; the match to TRBD2 covers 9 bases. The receptor comes from a human donor with HPV-associated anogenital cancer. This CDR3 is CASSEQGLAYSEQFF. The CDR3 coding sequence is TGTGCCAGCAGCGAGCAGGGACTAGCATACAGTGAGCAGTTCTTC.